A single count supports the clone carrying this T cell receptor beta chain. Its specificity is unknown. This may be a read error: a much more frequent sequence differs by one nucleotide. This sample was taken from a study of breast tumors, draining lymph nodes, adjacent tissues. Study results and caveats: Luminal-like breast cancer showed significantly higher tumor–nontumor repertoire similarity than basal-like.

TCRdb reanalysed the multiplex PCR reads using MiXCR and keeps one entry per CDR3 protein. The table shows approximately 130,000 distinct CDR3 sequences, with 21% occurring only once. Axillary draining lymph nodes of breast cancer patients supplied the node samples. The CDR3 length is 13 residues. The germline V gene encodes CDR1 SGHDN and CDR2 FVKESK. The genes are TRBV14 and TRBJ2-2, with D perhaps matching TRBD1 (5 bases). The sequence was obtained from a female donor with breast cancer. Some clones in this sample may be carry-over from other donors' samples. The sequencing input was axillary lymph node tissue. The CDR3 sequence is CAGSRSGFGELFF. As DNA, the CDR3 is TGTGCCGGCAGCCGCTCAGGGTTCGGGGAGCTGTTTTTT.